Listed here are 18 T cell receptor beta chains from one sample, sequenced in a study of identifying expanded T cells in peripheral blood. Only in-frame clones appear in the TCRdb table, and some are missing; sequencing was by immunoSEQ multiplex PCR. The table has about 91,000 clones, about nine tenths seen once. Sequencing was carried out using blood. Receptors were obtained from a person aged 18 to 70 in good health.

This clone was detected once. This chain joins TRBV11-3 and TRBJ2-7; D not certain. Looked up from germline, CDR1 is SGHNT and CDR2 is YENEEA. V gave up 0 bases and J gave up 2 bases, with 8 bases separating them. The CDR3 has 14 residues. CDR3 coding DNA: TGTGCCAGCAGCTTAGAGAGAGATCCCTACGAGCAGTACTTC. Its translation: CASSLERDPYEQYF.

In DNA, the CDR3 is TGCGCCAGCAGCCAAGATATCGCGCGGGAGAACTTCGGGGAGCTGTTTTTT. Amino acids: CASSQDIARENFGELFF. This sequence joins TRBV4-3 and TRBJ2-2; 7 nucleotides match TRBD2. Germline CDR1 reads LGHNA; CDR2 reads YSLEER. CDR3 length: 17 amino acids. V dropped 0 bases and J dropped 7; count of bases not matched to a gene: 11.

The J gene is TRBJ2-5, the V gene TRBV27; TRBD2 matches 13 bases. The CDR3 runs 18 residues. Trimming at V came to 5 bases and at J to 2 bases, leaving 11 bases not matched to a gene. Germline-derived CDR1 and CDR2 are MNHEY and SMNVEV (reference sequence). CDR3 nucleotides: TGTGCCAGCAGTCAAGGACTAGCGGGAGTCCCCGCACAAGAGACCCAGTACTTC. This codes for CASSQGLAGVPAQETQYF.

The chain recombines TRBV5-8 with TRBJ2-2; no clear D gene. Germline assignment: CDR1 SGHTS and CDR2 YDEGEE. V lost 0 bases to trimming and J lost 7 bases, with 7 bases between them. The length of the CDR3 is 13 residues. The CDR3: CASSLEAFGELFF. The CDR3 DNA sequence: TGTGCCAGCAGCTTGGAGGCATTCGGGGAGCTGTTTTTT.

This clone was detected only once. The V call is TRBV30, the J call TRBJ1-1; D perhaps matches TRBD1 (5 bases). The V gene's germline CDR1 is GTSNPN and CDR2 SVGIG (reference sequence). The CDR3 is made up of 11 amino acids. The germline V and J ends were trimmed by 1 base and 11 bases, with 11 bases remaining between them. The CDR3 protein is CAWSGKGRAFF. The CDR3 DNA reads TGTGCCTGGAGTGGAAAGGGACGGGCTTTCTTT.

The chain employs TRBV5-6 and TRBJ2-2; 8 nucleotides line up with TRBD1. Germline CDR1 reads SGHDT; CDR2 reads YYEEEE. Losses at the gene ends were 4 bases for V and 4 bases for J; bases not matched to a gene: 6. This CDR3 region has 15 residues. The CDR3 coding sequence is TGTGCCAGCAGCCGGGGGACAGGAGTCACCGGGGAGCTGTTTTTT. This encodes CASSRGTGVTGELFF.

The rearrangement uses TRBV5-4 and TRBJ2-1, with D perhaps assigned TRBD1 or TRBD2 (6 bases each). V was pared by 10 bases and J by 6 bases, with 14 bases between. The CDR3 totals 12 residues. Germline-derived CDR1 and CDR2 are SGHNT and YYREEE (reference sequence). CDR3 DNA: TGTGCCTCAAGGGGGGCGGCCAATGAGCAGTTCTTC. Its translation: CASRGAANEQFF.

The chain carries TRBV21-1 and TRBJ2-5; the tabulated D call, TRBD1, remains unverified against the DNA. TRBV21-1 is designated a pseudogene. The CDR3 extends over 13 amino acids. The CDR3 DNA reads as TGTGCCAGAGGGACAGGGCTAGGGGAGACCCAGTACTTC. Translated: CARGTGLGETQYF.

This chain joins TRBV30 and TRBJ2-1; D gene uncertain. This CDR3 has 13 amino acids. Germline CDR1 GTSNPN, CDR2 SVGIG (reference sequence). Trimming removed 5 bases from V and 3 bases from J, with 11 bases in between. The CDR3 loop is CAWSRQYYNEQFF. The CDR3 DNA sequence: TGTGCCTGGTCAAGGCAATACTACAATGAGCAGTTCTTC.

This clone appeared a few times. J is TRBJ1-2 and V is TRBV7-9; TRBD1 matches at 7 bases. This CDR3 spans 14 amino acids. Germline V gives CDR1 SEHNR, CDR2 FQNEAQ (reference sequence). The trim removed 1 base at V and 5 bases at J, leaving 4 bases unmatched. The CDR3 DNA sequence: TGTGCCAGCAGCTTAGGGGACAGTCTTTATGGCTACACCTTC. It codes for CASSLGDSLYGYTF.

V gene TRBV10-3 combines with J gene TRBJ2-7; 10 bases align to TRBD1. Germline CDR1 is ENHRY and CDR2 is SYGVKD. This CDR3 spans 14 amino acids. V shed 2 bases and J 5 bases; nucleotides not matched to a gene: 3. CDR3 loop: CAISEDRGLDEQYF. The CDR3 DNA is TGTGCCATCAGTGAGGACAGGGGGCTTGACGAGCAGTACTTC.

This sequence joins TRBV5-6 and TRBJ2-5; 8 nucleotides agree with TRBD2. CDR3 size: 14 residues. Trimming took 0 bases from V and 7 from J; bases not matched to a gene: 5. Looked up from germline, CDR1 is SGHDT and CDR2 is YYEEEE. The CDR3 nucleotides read TGTGCCAGCAGCTTGGGGCAGGGGACTAGGACCCAGTACTTC. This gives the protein CASSLGQGTRTQYF.

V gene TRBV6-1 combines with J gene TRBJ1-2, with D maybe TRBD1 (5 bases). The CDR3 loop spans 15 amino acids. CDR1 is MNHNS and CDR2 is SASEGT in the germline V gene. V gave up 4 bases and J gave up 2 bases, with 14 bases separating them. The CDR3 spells CASSGLLGTNYGYTF. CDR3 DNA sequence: TGTGCCAGCAGTGGGCTTCTTGGGACGAACTATGGCTACACCTTC.

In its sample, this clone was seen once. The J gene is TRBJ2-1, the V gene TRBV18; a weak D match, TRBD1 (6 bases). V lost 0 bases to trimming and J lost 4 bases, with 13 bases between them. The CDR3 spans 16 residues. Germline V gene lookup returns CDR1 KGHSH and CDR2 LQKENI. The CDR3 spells CASSPPGGTFYNEQFF. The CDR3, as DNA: TGTGCCAGCTCACCACCAGGGGGAACGTTTTACAATGAGCAGTTCTTC. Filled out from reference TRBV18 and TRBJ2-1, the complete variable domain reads NAGVMQNPRHLVRRRGQEARLRCSPMKGHSHVYWYRQLPEEGLKFMVYLQKENIIDESGMPKERFSAEFPKEGPSILRIQQVVRGDSAAYFCASSPPGGTFYNEQFFGPGTRLTVL.

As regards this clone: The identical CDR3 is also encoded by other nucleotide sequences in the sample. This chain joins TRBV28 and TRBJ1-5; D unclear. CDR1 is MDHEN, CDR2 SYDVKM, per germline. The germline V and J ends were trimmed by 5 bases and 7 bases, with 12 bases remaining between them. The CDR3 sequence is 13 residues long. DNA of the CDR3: TGTGCCAGCAGTGTAGGCGGGAACCAGCCCCAGCATTTT. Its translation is CASSVGGNQPQHF.

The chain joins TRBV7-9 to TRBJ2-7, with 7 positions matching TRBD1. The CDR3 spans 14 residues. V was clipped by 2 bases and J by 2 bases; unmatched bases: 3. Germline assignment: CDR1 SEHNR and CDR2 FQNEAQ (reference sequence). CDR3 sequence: CASSLLGGAYEQYF. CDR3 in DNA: TGTGCCAGCAGCTTATTAGGGGGCGCCTACGAGCAGTACTTC.

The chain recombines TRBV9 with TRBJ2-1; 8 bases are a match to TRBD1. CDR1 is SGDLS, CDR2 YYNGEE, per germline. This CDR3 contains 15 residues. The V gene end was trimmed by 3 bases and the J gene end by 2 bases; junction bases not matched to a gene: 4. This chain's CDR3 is CASSDGTGPYNEQFF. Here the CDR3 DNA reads TGTGCCAGCAGCGACGGGACAGGCCCCTACAATGAGCAGTTCTTC.

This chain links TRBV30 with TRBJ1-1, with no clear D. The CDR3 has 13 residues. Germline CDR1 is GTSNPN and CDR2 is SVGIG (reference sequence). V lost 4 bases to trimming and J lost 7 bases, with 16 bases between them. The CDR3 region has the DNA TGTGCCTGGACCCAAGGTTTAGGAGATGAAGCTTTCTTT. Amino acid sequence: CAWTQGLGDEAFF.